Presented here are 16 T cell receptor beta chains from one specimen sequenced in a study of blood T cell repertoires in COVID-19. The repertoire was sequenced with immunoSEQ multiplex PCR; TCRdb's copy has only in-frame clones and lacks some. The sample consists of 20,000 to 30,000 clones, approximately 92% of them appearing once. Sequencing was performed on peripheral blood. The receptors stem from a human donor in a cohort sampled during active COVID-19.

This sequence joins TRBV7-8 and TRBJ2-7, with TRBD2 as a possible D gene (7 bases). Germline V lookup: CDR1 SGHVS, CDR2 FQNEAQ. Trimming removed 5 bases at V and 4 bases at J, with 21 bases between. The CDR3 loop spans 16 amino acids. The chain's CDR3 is CASSQIIGGAGYEQYF. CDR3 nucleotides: TGTGCCAGCAGCCAAATTATTGGGGGGGCGGGGTACGAGCAGTACTTC.

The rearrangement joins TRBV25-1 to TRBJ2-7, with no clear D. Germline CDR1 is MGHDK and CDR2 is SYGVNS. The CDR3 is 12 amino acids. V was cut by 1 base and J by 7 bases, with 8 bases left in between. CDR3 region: CASSESTREQYF. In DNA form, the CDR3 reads TGTGCCAGCAGTGAATCAACCCGGGAGCAGTACTTC.

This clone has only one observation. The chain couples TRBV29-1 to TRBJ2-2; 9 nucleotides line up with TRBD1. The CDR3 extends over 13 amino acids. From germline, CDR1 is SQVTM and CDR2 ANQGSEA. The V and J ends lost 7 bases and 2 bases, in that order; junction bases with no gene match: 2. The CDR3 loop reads CSEGQGNTGELFF. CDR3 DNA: TGCAGCGAGGGACAGGGAAACACCGGGGAGCTGTTTTTT.

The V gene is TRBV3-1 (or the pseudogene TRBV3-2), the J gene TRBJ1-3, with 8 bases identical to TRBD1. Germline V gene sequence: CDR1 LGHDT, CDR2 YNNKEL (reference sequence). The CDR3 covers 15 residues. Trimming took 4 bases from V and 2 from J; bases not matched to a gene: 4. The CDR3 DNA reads TGTGCCAGCAGCCTGGGACAGGTAGCTGGAAACACCATATATTTT. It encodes CASSLGQVAGNTIYF.

The CDR3 loop is CASSPPQGRAGPYEQYF. CDR3 nucleotides: TGTGCCAGCAGTCCCCCCCAGGGCAGGGCCGGACCCTACGAGCAGTACTTC. This rearrangement joins TRBV28 to TRBJ2-7; a possible D gene is TRBD1 (5 bases). V lost 5 bases and J 2 bases, leaving 22 bases between the germline ends. Per the germline V gene, CDR1 is MDHEN and CDR2 is SYDVKM. The CDR3 totals 17 residues.

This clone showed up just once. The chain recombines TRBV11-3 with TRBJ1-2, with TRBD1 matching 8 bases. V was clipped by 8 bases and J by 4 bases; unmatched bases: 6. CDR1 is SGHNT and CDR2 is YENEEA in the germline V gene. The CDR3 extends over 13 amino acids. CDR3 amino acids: CASGQGQVYGYTF. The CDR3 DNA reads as TGTGCCAGCGGCCAGGGACAGGTCTATGGCTACACCTTC.

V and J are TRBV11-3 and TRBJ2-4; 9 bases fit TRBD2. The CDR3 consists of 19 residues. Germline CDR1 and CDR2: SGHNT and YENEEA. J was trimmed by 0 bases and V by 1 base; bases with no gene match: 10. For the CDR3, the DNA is TGTGCCAGCAGCTTAGGGTCAGGGACTAGCCTCCTAGCCAAAAACATTCAGTACTTC. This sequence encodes CASSLGSGTSLLAKNIQYF.

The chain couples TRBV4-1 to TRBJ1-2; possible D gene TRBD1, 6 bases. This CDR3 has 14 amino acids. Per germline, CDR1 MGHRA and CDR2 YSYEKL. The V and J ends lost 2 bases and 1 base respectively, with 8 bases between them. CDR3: CASSQPGVNYGYTF. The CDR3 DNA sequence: TGCGCCAGCAGCCAACCAGGGGTTAACTATGGCTACACCTTC.

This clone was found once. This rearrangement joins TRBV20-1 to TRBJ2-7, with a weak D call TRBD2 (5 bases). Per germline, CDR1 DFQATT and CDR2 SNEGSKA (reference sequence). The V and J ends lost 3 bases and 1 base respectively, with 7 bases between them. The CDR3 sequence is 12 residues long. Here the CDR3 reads CSASPGSYEQYF. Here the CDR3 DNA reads TGCAGTGCTAGTCCGGGATCCTACGAGCAGTACTTC.

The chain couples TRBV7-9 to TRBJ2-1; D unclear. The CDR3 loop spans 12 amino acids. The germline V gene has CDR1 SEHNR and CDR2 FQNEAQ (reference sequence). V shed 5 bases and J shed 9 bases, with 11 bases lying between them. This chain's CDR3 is CASSKVEVEQFF. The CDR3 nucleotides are TGTGCCAGCAGCAAAGTAGAGGTTGAGCAGTTCTTC.

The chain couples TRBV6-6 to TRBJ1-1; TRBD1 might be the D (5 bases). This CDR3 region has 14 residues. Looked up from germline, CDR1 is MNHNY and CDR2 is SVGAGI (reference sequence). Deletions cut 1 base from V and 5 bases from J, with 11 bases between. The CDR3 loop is CASSYLGVGTEAFF. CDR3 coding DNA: TGTGCCAGCAGTTACTTAGGGGTTGGTACTGAAGCTTTCTTT.

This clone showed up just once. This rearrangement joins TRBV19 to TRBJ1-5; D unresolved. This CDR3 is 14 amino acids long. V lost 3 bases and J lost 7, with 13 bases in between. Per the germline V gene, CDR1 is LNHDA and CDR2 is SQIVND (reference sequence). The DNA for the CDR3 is TGTGCCAGTAGTATCCGGGGATGGGGACAGCCCCAGCATTTT. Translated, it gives CASSIRGWGQPQHF. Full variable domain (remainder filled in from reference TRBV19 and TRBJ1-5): DGGITQSPKYLFRKEGQNVTLSCEQNLNHDAMYWYRQDPGQGLRLIYYSQIVNDFQKGDIAEGYSVSREKKESFPLTVTSAQKNPTAFYLCASSIRGWGQPQHFGDGTRLSIL.

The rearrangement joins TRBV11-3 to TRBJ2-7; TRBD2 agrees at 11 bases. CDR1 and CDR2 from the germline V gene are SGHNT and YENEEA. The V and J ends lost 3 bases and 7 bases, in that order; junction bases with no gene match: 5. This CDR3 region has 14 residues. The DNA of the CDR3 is TGTGCCAGCAGCTTCACTAGCGGGAGAGGGGAGCAGTACTTC. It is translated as CASSFTSGRGEQYF.

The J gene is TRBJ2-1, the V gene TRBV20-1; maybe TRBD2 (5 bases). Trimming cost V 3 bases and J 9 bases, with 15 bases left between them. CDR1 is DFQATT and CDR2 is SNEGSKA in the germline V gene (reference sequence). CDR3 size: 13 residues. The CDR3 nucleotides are TGCAGTGCTAGTCGGACTCCTGTCGCTGAGCAGTTCTTC. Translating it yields CSASRTPVAEQFF.

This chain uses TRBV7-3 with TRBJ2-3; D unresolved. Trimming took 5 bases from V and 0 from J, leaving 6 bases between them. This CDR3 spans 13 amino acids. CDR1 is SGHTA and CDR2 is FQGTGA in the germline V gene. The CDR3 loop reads CASSQLSTDTQYF. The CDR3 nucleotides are TGTGCCAGCAGCCAACTAAGCACAGATACGCAGTATTTT.

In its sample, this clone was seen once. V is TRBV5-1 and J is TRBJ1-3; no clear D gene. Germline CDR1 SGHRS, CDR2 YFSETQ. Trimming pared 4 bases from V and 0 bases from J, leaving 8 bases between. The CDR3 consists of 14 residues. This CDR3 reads CASSRGNSGNTIYF. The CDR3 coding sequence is TGCGCCAGCAGCCGAGGGAACTCTGGAAACACCATATATTTT.